The present T cell receptor (beta chain) was sequenced within a study of cytomegalovirus exposure and HLA in healthy donors. This CDR3 comprises 11 residues. Trimming took off 5 bases at V and 4 bases at J, with 6 bases between the two ends. The germline CDR1 and CDR2 sequences are MDHEN and SYDVKM. Turning to this clone: Other DNA sequences in the same sample also yield this CDR3.

Sequencing used immunoSEQ multiplex PCR; TCRdb keeps in-frame clones, though not all of them. The sample contains 200,000 to 300,000 clones, around nine tenths of which appear only once. This chain uses TRBV28 with TRBJ2-7; D gene ambiguous. Sequences were obtained from PBMCs. This TCR was recovered from a man aged 18 to 30 in good health and CMV-seronegative. The DNA for the CDR3 is TGTGCCAGCAGTAGCCGTTACGAGCAGTACTTC. This codes for CASSSRYEQYF.